Listed below are T cell receptor beta chains from one sample, sequenced in a study of T cells expressing NK-cell markers. From its re-call of the 5' RACE reads, TCRdb lists each CDR3 protein once, without DNA. This repertoire includes 440,000 or so distinct CDR3 sequences. Sequencing used blood T cells: a sorted CD56 or NKG2C T cell subset, CD4+ or CD8+ T cells, or bulk PBMC T cells (not recorded which). Every receptor here comes from a woman aged 18 to 69 in good health. The CDR3 runs from the conserved cysteine through the conserved F or W.

j_call v_call cdr3_aa
TRBJ1-2 TRBV27 CASKLTGDYGYTF
TRBJ2-2 TRBV29-1 CSVETSGGGNTGELFF
TRBJ2-5 TRBV11-2 CASTKQPETRTQYF
TRBJ2-2 TRBV6-5 CASSRGTGELFF
TRBJ2-3 TRBV20-1 CSATAGESGMGTDTQYF
TRBJ2-5 TRBV10-3 CAISESQGVETQYF
TRBJ2-1 TRBV24-1 CATSDGTSYNEQFF
TRBJ1-5 TRBV4-3 CASSQGTGTGFQPQHF
TRBJ2-5 TRBV9 CASCPQSLASETQYF
TRBJ2-1 TRBV6-2/TRBV6-3 CASSYDPGQGFNEQFF
TRBJ1-5 TRBV27 CASSPWTGRDNQPQHF
TRBJ2-3 TRBV11-3 CASSRGERRQYF
TRBJ2-1 TRBV29-1 CSVVKFSGAYNEQFF
TRBJ2-3 TRBV7-9 CASSFPGLAPPDTQYF
TRBJ2-3 TRBV7-2 CASSLVVGPTDTQYF
TRBJ2-4 TRBV9 CASSVDPTTVLAKNIQYF
TRBJ2-1 TRBV5-1 CASSTQGLKSSYNEQFF
TRBJ1-2 TRBV7-2 CASSPRQPAWGYTF
TRBJ2-1 TRBV7-2 CASSLVVGQGHNEQFF
TRBJ1-1 TRBV5-4 CASRPRALNTEAFF
TRBJ1-6 TRBV7-2 CASRSARGSPLHF
TRBJ2-3 TRBV12-3/TRBV12-4 CASRWDSNTDTQYF
TRBJ2-5 TRBV7-2 CASSLVGRAEETQYF
TRBJ2-3 TRBV20-1 CSARRSASGRTGADTQYF
TRBJ1-2 TRBV7-2 CASSPSGRLGGYTF
TRBJ2-2 TRBV5-1 CASSPRLAGGPGELFF
TRBJ1-3 TRBV12-3/TRBV12-4 CASSHSGNTIYF
TRBJ2-1 TRBV6-5 CASSYRSGTIYNEQFF
TRBJ1-1 TRBV2 CASASRVGNTEAFF
TRBJ1-1 TRBV7-9 CASSLGVPMNTEAFF
TRBJ2-7 TRBV7-2 CASSPSPGTEYYEQYF
TRBJ1-2 TRBV12-3/TRBV12-4 CASSPHRGGYTF
TRBJ1-1 TRBV5-6 CASNPPFSGPVNTEAFF
TRBJ2-3 TRBV11-2 CASNSGPTDTQYF
TRBJ1-1 TRBV30 CAWTSTGNTEAFF
TRBJ1-5 TRBV5-8 CASPARGVGQPQHF
TRBJ2-7 TRBV12-3/TRBV12-4 CASSWDSYEQYF
TRBJ1-1 TRBV11-2 CASSLWNTEAFF
TRBJ1-1 TRBV5-1 CASSFSAGQNTEAFF
TRBJ2-7 TRBV5-1 CASSLTAYEQYF
TRBJ2-1 TRBV4-1 CASSQSGGQYNEQFF
TRBJ2-3 TRBV4-3 CASSQGKGMREGPGHTQYF
TRBJ2-2 TRBV6-1 CASGGVWAGDTGELFF
TRBJ1-5 TRBV7-2 CASSLAPNQPQHF
TRBJ2-7 TRBV20-1 CSARGTRPYEQYF
TRBJ2-5 TRBV29-1 CSARTGHLQETQYF
TRBJ1-3 TRBV12-3/TRBV12-4 CASRDRGLGNTIYF
TRBJ2-2 TRBV20-1 CSAPRGANTGELFF
TRBJ2-1 TRBV7-2 CASSPGLAYNEQFF
TRBJ1-4 TRBV4-2 CASSRRDSQNEKLFF
TRBJ1-1 TRBV7-9 CASSSQLNTEAFF
TRBJ2-7 TRBV7-9 CASSLVGGYEQYF
TRBJ2-7 TRBV6-1 CASRGPRRTTTYEQYF
TRBJ2-5 TRBV28 CASSFARGGEQETQYF
TRBJ2-2 TRBV25-1 CASSAGSGRTILSTGELFF